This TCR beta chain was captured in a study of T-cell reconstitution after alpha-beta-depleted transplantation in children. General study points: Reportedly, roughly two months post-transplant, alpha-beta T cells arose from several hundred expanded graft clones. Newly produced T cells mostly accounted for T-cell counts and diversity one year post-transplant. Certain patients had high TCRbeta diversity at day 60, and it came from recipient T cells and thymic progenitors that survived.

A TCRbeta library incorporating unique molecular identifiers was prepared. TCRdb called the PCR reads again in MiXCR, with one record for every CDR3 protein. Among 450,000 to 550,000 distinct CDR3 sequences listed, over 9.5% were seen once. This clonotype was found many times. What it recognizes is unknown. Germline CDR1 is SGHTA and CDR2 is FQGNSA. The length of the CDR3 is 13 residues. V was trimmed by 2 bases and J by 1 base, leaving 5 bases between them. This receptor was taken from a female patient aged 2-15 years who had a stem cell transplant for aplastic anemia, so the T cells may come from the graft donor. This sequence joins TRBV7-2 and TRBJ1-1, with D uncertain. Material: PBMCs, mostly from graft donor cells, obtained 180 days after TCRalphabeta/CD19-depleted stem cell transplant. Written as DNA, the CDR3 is TGTGCCAGCAGCTTAAGACCGAACACTGAAGCTTTCTTT. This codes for CASSLRPNTEAFF.